These 22 T cell receptor beta chains came from one sample sequenced in a study of cytomegalovirus exposure and HLA in healthy donors. The PCR employed 60 Vbeta primers together with 13 Jbeta primers. Some clones are missing from TCRdb's copy, which holds only in-frame ones; the method was immunoSEQ multiplex PCR. The sample has around 100,000 clones. Sequenced: PBMCs. The receptor set was obtained from a man in his forties in good health and CMV-seropositive.

The rearrangement joins TRBV2 to TRBJ2-1, with 10 nucleotides matching TRBD2. Unmatched junction bases numbered 30, after V lost 4 bases and J lost 6 bases. Germline V gene data show CDR1 as SNHLY and CDR2 as FYNNEI. The CDR3 spans 23 residues. The CDR3 region is CASSGPWRYLGLAIQKFVNEQFF. CDR3 coding DNA: TGTGCCAGCAGTGGCCCCTGGCGCTATTTGGGACTAGCGATTCAGAAATTTGTCAATGAGCAGTTCTTC.

The V gene is TRBV27, the J gene TRBJ2-1, with a possible D match to TRBD1 (6 bases). Trimming took off 5 bases at V and 7 bases at J, with 9 bases between the two ends. Germline assignment: CDR1 MNHEY and CDR2 SMNVEV (reference sequence). There are 12 residues in the CDR3. Here the CDR3 DNA reads TGTGCCAGCAGTGAAGGGGGAAATGAGCAGTTCTTC. Its protein product is CASSEGGNEQFF.

The chain is built from TRBV11-1 and TRBJ2-2, with D possibly TRBD1 on 6 matching bases. V was cut by 5 bases and J by 4 bases, with 11 bases left in between. Germline values: CDR1 SGHAT, CDR2 FQDESV (reference sequence). The CDR3 has 14 residues. The CDR3 bases are TGTGCCAGCAGCAAAACAGGGACCACCGGGGAGCTGTTTTTT. Translated: CASSKTGTTGELFF.

Points on this clone: The junction shows a germline mismatch at one end, possibly a read error. The rearrangement uses TRBV15 and TRBJ1-1, with a weak D call TRBD1 (6 bases). Looked up from germline, CDR1 is LNHNV and CDR2 is YYDKDF (reference sequence). The CDR3 length is 13 residues. The CDR3 sequence: CAASRVGGTEAFF. The CDR3 region has the DNA TGTGCCGCCAGCAGAGTAGGGGGCACTGAAGCTTTCTTT.

The V and J genes are TRBV5-8 and TRBJ2-2; perhaps TRBD1 as D (5 bases). The CDR3 sequence is 13 residues long. The V gene lost 1 base and the J gene lost 7 bases, with 8 bases spanning the gap. The V gene's germline CDR1 is SGHTS and CDR2 YDEGEE. Here the CDR3 reads CASSLYRLGELFF. CDR3 bases: TGTGCCAGCAGCTTGTACAGGCTCGGGGAGCTGTTTTTT.

This rearrangement joins TRBV28 to TRBJ2-6; the match to TRBD1 covers 7 bases. CDR1 and CDR2 (germline): MDHEN, SYDVKM. This CDR3 contains 15 residues. Trimming took 8 bases from V and 2 from J; bases not matched to a gene: 6. CDR3 coding DNA: TGTGCCAGCGCAGGGGGAATGGCTGGGGCCAACGTCCTGACTTTC. It is translated as CASAGGMAGANVLTF.

This chain uses TRBV11-2 with TRBJ2-5; 11 bases agree with TRBD2. The CDR3 spans 15 residues. The V and J ends lost 5 bases and 5 bases, in that order; junction bases with no gene match: 7. Germline loops: CDR1 SGHAT, CDR2 FQNNGV. CDR3 sequence (DNA): TGTGCCAGCAGCCAGACTAGCGGGAATGGTGAGACCCAGTACTTC. It specifies CASSQTSGNGETQYF.

The CDR3 is CASTLLALSSYEQYF. The CDR3 DNA reads as TGTGCCAGCACCCTACTAGCGCTTAGCTCCTACGAGCAGTACTTC. The V gene is TRBV7-2, the J gene TRBJ2-7; 7 positions agree with TRBD2. The CDR3 covers 15 residues. The germline V gene has CDR1 SGHTA and CDR2 FQGNSA. V trimming: 7 bases; J trimming: 0 bases; junction bases outside the gene matches: 9.

The chain has TRBV25-1 and TRBJ2-1; possible D gene TRBD1, 6 bases. Per germline, CDR1 MGHDK and CDR2 SYGVNS. This CDR3 is 14 amino acids long. With 8 bases removed from V and 4 bases from J, the gap between germline ends came to 15 bases. CDR3 residues: CASVGGSAYNEQFF. The CDR3 DNA reads as TGTGCCAGCGTAGGGGGTTCCGCGTACAATGAGCAGTTCTTC.

The genes are TRBV6-5 and TRBJ2-7, with D possibly matching TRBD1 (6 bases). The CDR3 has 13 residues. With 7 bases removed from V and 2 bases from J, the gap between germline ends came to 12 bases. The germline CDR1 and CDR2 sequences are MNHEY and SVGAGI. CDR3 sequence: CASTRQATYEQYF. In nucleotides, the CDR3 is TGTGCCAGCACCCGACAGGCCACCTACGAGCAGTACTTC.

The V call is TRBV29-1, the J call TRBJ2-1; D is perhaps TRBD1 (6 bases). CDR1 and CDR2 (germline): SQVTM, ANQGSEA. This CDR3 spans 12 amino acids. Trimming took off 5 bases at V and 1 base at J, with 6 bases between the two ends. The CDR3 reads CSVRGSYNEQFF. CDR3 in DNA: TGCAGCGTTAGGGGGTCCTACAATGAGCAGTTCTTC.

J is TRBJ2-3 and V is TRBV29-1; D remains unclear. CDR1 is SQVTM and CDR2 is ANQGSEA in the germline V gene. This CDR3 spans 14 amino acids. V was pared by 4 bases and J by 4 bases, with 15 bases between. The CDR3 DNA reads TGCAGCGTTGGCGCTCGGAGAGGCGCAGATACGCAGTATTTT. This codes for CSVGARRGADTQYF.

V gene TRBV7-9 combines with J gene TRBJ2-5; D is ambiguous. The last part of the DNA fits TRBJ2-7 better; the J call may be wrong. The CDR3 is made up of 12 amino acids. In germline, CDR1 is SEHNR, CDR2 FQNEAQ (reference sequence). CDR3 in amino acids: CASSLDHYEQYF. The CDR3 DNA sequence: TGTGCCAGCAGCTTAGATCACTACGAGCAGTACTTC.

The V call is TRBV15, the J call TRBJ2-3; 11 bases are a match to TRBD2. Germline CDR1 reads LNHNV; CDR2 reads YYDKDF (reference sequence). The ends lost 0 bases at V and 6 bases at J; junction bases unmatched: 11. This CDR3 has 18 amino acids. The CDR3 DNA is TGTGCCACCAGCAGAGATGGCCCGCTAGCGGGAGGCCCTGATACGCAGTATTTT. It is translated as CATSRDGPLAGGPDTQYF.

The chain recombines TRBV7-8 with TRBJ1-2; 7 nucleotides agree with TRBD1. J lost 4 bases, V lost 6 bases, and 8 bases had no gene match. CDR3 length: 14 residues. The germline CDR1 and CDR2 sequences are SGHVS and FQNEAQ. Written as DNA, the CDR3 is TGTGCCAGCAGTTCACGCGCAGGGGGCTATGGCTACACCTTC. Translating gives CASSSRAGGYGYTF.

This chain connects TRBV5-1 to TRBJ2-7, with 11 bases identical to TRBD2. Per the germline V gene, CDR1 is SGHRS and CDR2 is YFSETQ. V was clipped by 6 bases and J by 6 bases; unmatched bases: 11. The CDR3 consists of 15 residues. The CDR3 DNA follows: TGCGCCAGCACTTCCTTAGCGGGAGGGCCCAGCGAGCAGTACTTC. This codes for CASTSLAGGPSEQYF.

Points on this clone: At the DNA level, this CDR3 is encoded by other sequences in the same sample as well. V and J are TRBV15 and TRBJ2-6; 9 bases line up with TRBD1. The CDR3 consists of 16 residues. V dropped 3 bases and J dropped 10; count of bases not matched to a gene: 10. Germline assignment: CDR1 LNHNV and CDR2 YYDKDF (reference sequence). For the CDR3, the DNA is TGTGCCACCAGCAGTCGCCTTGGGACAGGGTTTAACGTCCTGACTTTC. Translation: CATSSRLGTGFNVLTF.

Points on this clone: The sample holds other DNA sequences that translate to the same CDR3. The genes are TRBV7-6 and TRBJ2-6; unclear D gene. V shed 5 bases and J shed 0 bases, with 8 bases lying between them. The CDR3 covers 15 residues. Per germline, CDR1 SGHVS and CDR2 FNYEAQ. As DNA, the CDR3 is TGTGCCAGCAGCCTTTACAGCTCTGGGGCCAACGTCCTGACTTTC. Encoded protein: CASSLYSSGANVLTF.

J is TRBJ1-6 and V is TRBV6-6; TRBD1 aligns across 8 bases. The CDR3 has 16 amino acids. Germline V gene data show CDR1 as MNHNY and CDR2 as SVGAGI (reference sequence). V lost 6 bases to trimming and J lost 7 bases; unmatched junction nucleotides: 11. This chain's CDR3 is CASSSRGTGGNSPLHF. The CDR3 DNA is TGTGCCAGCAGCTCGCGAGGGACAGGTGGGAATTCACCCCTCCACTTT.

The chain employs TRBV5-1 and TRBJ2-7; 10 bases map to TRBD1. After removal of 0 bases from V and 4 bases from J, the junction contained 4 bases not matched to a gene. Germline CDR1 SGHRS, CDR2 YFSETQ. CDR3 length: 15 amino acids. The CDR3 is CASSLAGQGLYEQYF. In DNA, the CDR3 is TGCGCCAGCAGCTTGGCGGGACAGGGGTTGTACGAGCAGTACTTC.

The chain links TRBV7-9 to TRBJ2-7; 7 nucleotides align to TRBD1. The germline CDR1 and CDR2 sequences are SEHNR and FQNEAQ (reference sequence). The trim removed 3 bases at V and 9 bases at J, leaving 2 bases unmatched. The CDR3 has 11 amino acids. The CDR3 nucleotides are TGTGCCAGCAGCTTCCGGACAGGGCAGTACTTC. Protein: CASSFRTGQYF. Based on the CDR3 plus reference TRBV7-9 and TRBJ2-7, the full variable domain is DTGVSQNPRHKITKRGQNVTFRCDPISEHNRLYWYRQTLGQGPEFLTYFQNEAQLEKSRLLSDRFSAERPKGSFSTLEIQRTEQGDSAMYLCASSFRTGQYFGPGTRLTVT.

This rearrangement joins TRBV9 to TRBJ2-3; the match to TRBD2 covers 7 bases. Germline assignment: CDR1 SGDLS and CDR2 YYNGEE. The trim removed 2 bases at V and 3 bases at J, leaving 15 bases unmatched. This CDR3 is 18 amino acids long. CDR3 sequence: CASSVHAGEFGRTDTQYF. CDR3 nucleotide sequence: TGTGCCAGCAGCGTGCATGCGGGGGAGTTCGGTAGGACAGATACGCAGTATTTT.